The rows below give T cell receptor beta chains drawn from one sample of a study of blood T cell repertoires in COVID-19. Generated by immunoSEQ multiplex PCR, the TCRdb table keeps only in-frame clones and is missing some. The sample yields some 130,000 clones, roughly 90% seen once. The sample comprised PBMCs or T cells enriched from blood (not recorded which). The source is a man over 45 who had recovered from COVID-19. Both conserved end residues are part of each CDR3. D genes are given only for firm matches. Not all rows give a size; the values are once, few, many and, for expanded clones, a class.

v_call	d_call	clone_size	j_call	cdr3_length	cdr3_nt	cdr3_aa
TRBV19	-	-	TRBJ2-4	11	TGTGCCAGTAGCCTGAAAAACATTCAGTACTTC	CASSLKNIQYF
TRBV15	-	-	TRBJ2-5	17	TGTGCCACCAGCAGAGGGACAAGTGATGGGCCCCAAGAGACCCAGTACTTC	CATSRGTSDGPQETQYF
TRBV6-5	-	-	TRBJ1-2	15	TGTGCCAGCAGTCCCCCGGGACTGCCGTTCAGAGGCTACACCTTC	CASSPPGLPFRGYTF
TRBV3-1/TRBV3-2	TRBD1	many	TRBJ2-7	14	TGTGCCAGCAGCCTCATCAGGGGACAGGGCGAGCAGTACTTC	CASSLIRGQGEQYF
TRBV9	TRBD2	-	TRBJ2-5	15	TGTGCCAGCAGCGTAGGTCCGGGGGGCCAAGAGACCCAGTACTTC	CASSVGPGGQETQYF
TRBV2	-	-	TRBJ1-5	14	TGTGCCAGCAGCCCCGGGTTTCCCAATCAGCCCCAGCATTTT	CASSPGFPNQPQHF
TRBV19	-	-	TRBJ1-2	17	TGTGCCAGTAGTATAGATCTAGGCCGGTCAAGTTCGGGTGGCTACACCTTC	CASSIDLGRSSSGGYTF
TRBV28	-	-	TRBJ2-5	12	TGTGCCAGCAGTTTTAGGGGAGAGACCCAGTACTTC	CASSFRGETQYF
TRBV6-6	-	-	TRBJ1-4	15	TGTGCCAGCAGTTATTCGACGGGGATTAATGAAAAACTGTTTTTT	CASSYSTGINEKLFF
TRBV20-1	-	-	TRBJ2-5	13	TGCAGTGCTAGTTACCCTAGTAAGGAGACCCAGTACTTC	CSASYPSKETQYF
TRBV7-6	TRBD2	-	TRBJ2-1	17	TGTGCCAGCAGCTTAGGTCTAGCGGGGGGCGCCATTTGGGAGCAGTTCTTC	CASSLGLAGGAIWEQFF
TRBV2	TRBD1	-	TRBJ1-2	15	TGTGCCAGCAGCGAGGGGCCAGGGGGCCCCTATGGCTACACCTTC	CASSEGPGGPYGYTF
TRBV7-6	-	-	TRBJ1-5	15	TGTGCCAGCAGTCCGGACAGATATCGAAATCAGCCCCAGCATTTT	CASSPDRYRNQPQHF
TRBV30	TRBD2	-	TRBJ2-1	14	TGTGCCTGGAGTCAAGTGGGAGGGCCCCATGAGCAGTTCTTC	CAWSQVGGPHEQFF
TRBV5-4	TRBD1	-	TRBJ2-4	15	TGTGCCAGCAGCCCTCGAGAGACAGGGAACAACATTCAGTACTTC	CASSPRETGNNIQYF
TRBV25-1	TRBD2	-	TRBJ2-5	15	TGTGCCAGCAGTGATTTATTTTGGGGGGGAGAGACCCAGTACTTC	CASSDLFWGGETQYF
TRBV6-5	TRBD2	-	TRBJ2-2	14	TGTGCCACAAAGCGGGGGGGCAACACCGGGGAGCTGTTTTTT	CATKRGGNTGELFF
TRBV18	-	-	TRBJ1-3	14	TGTGCCAGCTCATTAGACAGGAGCGGAAACACCATATATTTT	CASSLDRSGNTIYF
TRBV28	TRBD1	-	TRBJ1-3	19	TGTGCCAGCACCGGGACAGGGCACTCCTCTTTTAGCTCTGGAAACACCATATATTTT	CASTGTGHSSFSSGNTIYF
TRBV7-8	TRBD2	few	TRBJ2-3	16	TGTGCCAGCAGCGCCGGGACTAGCGGGAGCACAGATACGCAGTATTTT	CASSAGTSGSTDTQYF
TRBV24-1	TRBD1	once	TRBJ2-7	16	TGTGCCACCAGTGATCCCACGGGACAGGGGGCCCACGAGCAGTACTTC	CATSDPTGQGAHEQYF
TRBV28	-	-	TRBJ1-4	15	TGTGCCAGCACAAACCAAGACGGGAAGAATGAAAAACTGTTTTTT	CASTNQDGKNEKLFF
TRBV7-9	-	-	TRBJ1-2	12	TGTGCCAGCAGCTTACCGGACAGTGGCTACACCTTC	CASSLPDSGYTF
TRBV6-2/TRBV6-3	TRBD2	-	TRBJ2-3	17	TGTGCCAGCAGTTACGCTCGGGTGGCGGGAGAAGCCGATACGCAGTATTTT	CASSYARVAGEADTQYF
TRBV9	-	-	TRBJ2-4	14	TGTGCCAGCAGCCTCCGGGCCACGGGAGACATTCAGTACTTC	CASSLRATGDIQYF
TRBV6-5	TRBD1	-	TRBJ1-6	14	TGTGCCAGCAGTTACAGGGGGCCATATTCACCCCTCCACTTT	CASSYRGPYSPLHF
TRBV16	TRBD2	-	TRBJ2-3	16	TGTGCCAGCAGCCCTCGACTAGCGGGAGGAACAGATACGCAGTATTTT	CASSPRLAGGTDTQYF
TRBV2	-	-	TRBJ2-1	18	TGTGCCAGCAGTGAAAAGTTCCGGGCGGGCCAACTATACAATGAGCAGTTCTTC	CASSEKFRAGQLYNEQFF
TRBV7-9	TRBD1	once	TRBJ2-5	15	TGTGCCAGCAGCTTAGGGGACAGGGCATCAGAGACCCAGTACTTC	CASSLGDRASETQYF
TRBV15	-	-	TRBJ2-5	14	TGTGCCACCAGCAGAGCTCCGGGAGCCGAGACCCAGTACTTC	CATSRAPGAETQYF
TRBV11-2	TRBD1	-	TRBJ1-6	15	TGTGCCAGCAGCTTAAAGGGACAGGGGGCTTCACCCCTCCACTTT	CASSLKGQGASPLHF
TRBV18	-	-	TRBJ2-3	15	TGTGCCAGCTCACCCGGAGCGGAAAGGTCAAATACGCAGTATTTT	CASSPGAERSNTQYF
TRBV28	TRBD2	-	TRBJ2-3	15	TGTGCCAGCAGTCTAGCGGGAGGGCCCCCAGATACGCAGTATTTT	CASSLAGGPPDTQYF
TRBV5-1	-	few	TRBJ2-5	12	TGCGCCAGCAGCTTGGTGCGTGAGACCCAGTACTTC	CASSLVRETQYF
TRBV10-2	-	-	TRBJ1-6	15	TGCGCCAGCAGTGAGGGCGGGAGGGATAATTCACCCCTCCACTTT	CASSEGGRDNSPLHF
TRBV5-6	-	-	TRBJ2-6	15	TGTGCCAGCAGCTTGGGGCAATCTGGGGCCAACGTCCTGACTTTC	CASSLGQSGANVLTF
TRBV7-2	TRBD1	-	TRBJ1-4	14	TGTGCCAGCAGCCCGGACAGGGAAAATGAAAAACTGTTTTTT	CASSPDRENEKLFF
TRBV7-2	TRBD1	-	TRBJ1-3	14	TGTGCCAGCAGCTTAAGACAGGGTCCAAACACCATATATTTT	CASSLRQGPNTIYF
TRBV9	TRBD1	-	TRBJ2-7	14	TGTGCCAGCAGCCCAGGACAGGGGGCTTACGAGCAGTACTTC	CASSPGQGAYEQYF
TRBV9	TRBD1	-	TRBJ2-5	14	TGTGCCAGCAGCGCGGGGGACAGGGAAGAGACCCAGTACTTC	CASSAGDREETQYF
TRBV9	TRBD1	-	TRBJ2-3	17	TGTGCCAGCAGTGAACTCGGCCAGGGGGTCCCCACAGATACGCAGTATTTT	CASSELGQGVPTDTQYF
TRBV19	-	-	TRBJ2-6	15	TGTGCCAGTAGACACAGAGCAGCTGGGGCCAACGTCCTGACTTTC	CASRHRAAGANVLTF
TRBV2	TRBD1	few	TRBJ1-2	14	TGTGCCAGCGATAAGGACAGGGGGCTTGGTGGCTACACCTTC	CASDKDRGLGGYTF
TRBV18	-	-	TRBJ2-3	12	TGTGCCAGCTCACTTCACACAGATACGCAGTATTTT	CASSLHTDTQYF
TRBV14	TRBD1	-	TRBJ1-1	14	TGTGCCAGCAGCCGGGGACAGATGAACACTGAAGCTTTCTTT	CASSRGQMNTEAFF
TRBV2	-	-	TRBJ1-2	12	TGTGCCAGCAGTCCGAAGGGGTATGGCTACACCTTC	CASSPKGYGYTF
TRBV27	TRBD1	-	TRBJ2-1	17	TGTGCCAGCAGTCGGAAAGGGGGGGACAGGGGTAACAATGAGCAGTTCTTC	CASSRKGGDRGNNEQFF
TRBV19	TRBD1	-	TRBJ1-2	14	TGTGCCAGTAGTATAGGACAGGGGAACTATGGCTACACCTTC	CASSIGQGNYGYTF
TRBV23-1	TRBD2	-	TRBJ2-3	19	TGCGCCAGCACTCGGACTAGCGGGGGGGAATACGTACAGGCAGATACGCAGTATTTT	CASTRTSGGEYVQADTQYF